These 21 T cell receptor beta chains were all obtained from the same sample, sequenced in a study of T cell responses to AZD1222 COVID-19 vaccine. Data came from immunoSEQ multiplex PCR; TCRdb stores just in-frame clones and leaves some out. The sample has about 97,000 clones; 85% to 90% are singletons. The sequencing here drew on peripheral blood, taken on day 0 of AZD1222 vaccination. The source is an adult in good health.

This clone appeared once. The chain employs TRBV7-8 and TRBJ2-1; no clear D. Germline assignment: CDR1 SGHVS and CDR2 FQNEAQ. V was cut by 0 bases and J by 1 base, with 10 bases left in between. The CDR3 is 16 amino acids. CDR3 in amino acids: CASSLATSRSYNEQFF. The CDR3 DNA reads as TGTGCCAGCAGCTTAGCGACGAGTCGGTCCTACAATGAGCAGTTCTTC.

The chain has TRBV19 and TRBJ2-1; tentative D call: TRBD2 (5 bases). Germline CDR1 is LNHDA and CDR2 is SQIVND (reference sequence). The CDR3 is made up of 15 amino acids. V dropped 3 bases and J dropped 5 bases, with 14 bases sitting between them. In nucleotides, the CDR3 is TGTGCCAGTAGTATTCAAAGCGGCACTAACAATGAGCAGTTCTTC. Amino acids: CASSIQSGTNNEQFF.

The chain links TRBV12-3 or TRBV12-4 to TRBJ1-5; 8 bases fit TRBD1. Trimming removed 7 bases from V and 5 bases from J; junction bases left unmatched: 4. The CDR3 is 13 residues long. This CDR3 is CASNQGAYQPQHF. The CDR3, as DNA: TGTGCCAGCAACCAGGGGGCATATCAGCCCCAGCATTTT.

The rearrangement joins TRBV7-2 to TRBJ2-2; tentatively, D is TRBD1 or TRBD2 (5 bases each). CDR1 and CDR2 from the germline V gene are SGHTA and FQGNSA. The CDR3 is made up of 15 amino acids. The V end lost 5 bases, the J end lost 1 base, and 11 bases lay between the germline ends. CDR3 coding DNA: TGTGCCAGCAGCCCATGGGACCAGAACACCGGGGAGCTGTTTTTT. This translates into CASSPWDQNTGELFF.

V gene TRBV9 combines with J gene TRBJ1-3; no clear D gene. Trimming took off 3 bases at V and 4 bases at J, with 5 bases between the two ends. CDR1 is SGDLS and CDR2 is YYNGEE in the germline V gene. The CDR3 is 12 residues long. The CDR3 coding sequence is TGTGCCAGCAGCGGCGCCGGAAACACCATATATTTT. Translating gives CASSGAGNTIYF. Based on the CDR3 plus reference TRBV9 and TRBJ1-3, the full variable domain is DSGVTQTPKHLITATGQRVTLRCSPRSGDLSVYWYQQSLDQGLQFLIQYYNGEERAKGNILERFSAQQFPDLHSELNLSSLELGDSALYFCASSGAGNTIYFGEGSWLTVV.

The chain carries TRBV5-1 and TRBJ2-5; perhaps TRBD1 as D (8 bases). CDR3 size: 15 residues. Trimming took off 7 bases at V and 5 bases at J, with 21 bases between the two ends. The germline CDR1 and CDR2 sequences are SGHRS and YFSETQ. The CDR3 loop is CASALALQGGETQYF. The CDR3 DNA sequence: TGCGCCAGCGCCTTAGCACTACAGGGGGGGGAGACCCAGTACTTC. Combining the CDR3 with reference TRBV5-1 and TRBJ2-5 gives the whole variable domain KAGVTQTPRYLIKTRGQQVTLSCSPISGHRSVSWYQQTPGQGLQFLFEYFSETQRNKGNFPGRFSGRQFSNSRSEMNVSTLELGDSALYLCASALALQGGETQYFGPGTRLLVL.

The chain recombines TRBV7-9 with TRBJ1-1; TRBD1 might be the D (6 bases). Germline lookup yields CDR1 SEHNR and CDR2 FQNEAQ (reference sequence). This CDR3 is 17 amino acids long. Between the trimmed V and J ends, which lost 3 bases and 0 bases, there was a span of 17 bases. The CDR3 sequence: CASSLTPRQGMNTEAFF. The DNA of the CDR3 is TGTGCCAGCAGCTTGACGCCCAGGCAGGGGATGAACACTGAAGCTTTCTTT.

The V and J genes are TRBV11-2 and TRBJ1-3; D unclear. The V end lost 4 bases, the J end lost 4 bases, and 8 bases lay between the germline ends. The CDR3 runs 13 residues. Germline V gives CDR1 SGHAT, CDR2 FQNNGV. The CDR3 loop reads CASSSSPGNTIYF. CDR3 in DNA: TGTGCCAGCAGCTCTAGTCCGGGAAACACCATATATTTT. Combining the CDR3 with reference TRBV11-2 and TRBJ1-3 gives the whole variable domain EAGVAQSPRYKIIEKRQSVAFWCNPISGHATLYWYQQILGQGPKLLIQFQNNGVVDDSQLPKDRFSAERLKGVDSTLKIQPAKLEDSAVYLCASSSSPGNTIYFGEGSWLTVV.

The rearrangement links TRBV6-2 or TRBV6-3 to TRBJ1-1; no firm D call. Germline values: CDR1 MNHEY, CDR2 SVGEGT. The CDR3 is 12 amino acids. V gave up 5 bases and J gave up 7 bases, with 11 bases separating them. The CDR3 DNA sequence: TGTGCCAGCAGTCGCGGACGAGATGAAGCTTTCTTT. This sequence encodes CASSRGRDEAFF.

The CDR3 DNA sequence: TGTGCCAGCAGTTTGCGTTGGGGGTCCTCTAACTATGGCTACACCTTC. It is translated as CASSLRWGSSNYGYTF. V and J are TRBV28 and TRBJ1-2; a weak D match, TRBD1 (5 bases). Trimming cost V 3 bases and J 0 bases, with 14 bases left between them. The CDR3 length is 16 residues. Germline assignment: CDR1 MDHEN and CDR2 SYDVKM.

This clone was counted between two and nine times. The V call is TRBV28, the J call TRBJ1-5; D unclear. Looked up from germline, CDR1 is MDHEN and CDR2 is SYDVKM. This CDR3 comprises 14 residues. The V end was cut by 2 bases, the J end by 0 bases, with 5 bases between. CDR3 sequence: CASSLRTSNQPQHF. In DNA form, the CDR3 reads TGTGCCAGCAGTTTAAGGACTAGCAATCAGCCCCAGCATTTT.

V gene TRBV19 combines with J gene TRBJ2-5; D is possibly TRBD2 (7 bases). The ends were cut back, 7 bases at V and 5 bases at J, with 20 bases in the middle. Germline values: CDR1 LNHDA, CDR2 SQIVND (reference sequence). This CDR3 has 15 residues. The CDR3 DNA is TGTGCCAGTACCCGAGGGGGGGCAGGGAGCGAGACCCAGTACTTC. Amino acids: CASTRGGAGSETQYF.

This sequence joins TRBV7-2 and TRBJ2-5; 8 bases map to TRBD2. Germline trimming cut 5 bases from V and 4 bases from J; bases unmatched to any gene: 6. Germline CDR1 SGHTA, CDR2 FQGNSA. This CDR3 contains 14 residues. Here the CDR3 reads CASSKVAGSETQYF. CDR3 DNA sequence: TGTGCCAGCAGCAAAGTAGCGGGGTCAGAGACCCAGTACTTC.

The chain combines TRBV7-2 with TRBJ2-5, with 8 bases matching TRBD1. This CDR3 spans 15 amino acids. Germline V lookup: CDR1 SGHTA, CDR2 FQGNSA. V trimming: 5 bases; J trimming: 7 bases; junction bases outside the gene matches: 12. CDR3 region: CASSTDIGQGGTQYF. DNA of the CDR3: TGTGCCAGCAGCACCGACATCGGACAGGGAGGGACCCAGTACTTC.

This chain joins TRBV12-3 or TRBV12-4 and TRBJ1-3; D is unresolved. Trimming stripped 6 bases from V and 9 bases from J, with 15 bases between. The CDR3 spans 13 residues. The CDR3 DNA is TGTGCCAGCAGACATGACACAACTAGCACCATATATTTT. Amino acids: CASRHDTTSTIYF.

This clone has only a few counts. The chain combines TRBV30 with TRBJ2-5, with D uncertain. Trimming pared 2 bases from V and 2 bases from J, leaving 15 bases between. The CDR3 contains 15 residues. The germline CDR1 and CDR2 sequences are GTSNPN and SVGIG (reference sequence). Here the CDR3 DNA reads TGTGCCTGGAGTCCCCCAACGCGGCTACAAGAGACCCAGTACTTC. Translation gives CAWSPPTRLQETQYF.

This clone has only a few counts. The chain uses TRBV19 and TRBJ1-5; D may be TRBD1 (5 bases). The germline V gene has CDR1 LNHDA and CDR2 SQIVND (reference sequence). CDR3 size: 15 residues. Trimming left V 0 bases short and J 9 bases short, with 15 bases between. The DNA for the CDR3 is TGTGCCAGTAGTATAGAGGTGGCAGGGCTTTGGCCCCAGCATTTT. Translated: CASSIEVAGLWPQHF.

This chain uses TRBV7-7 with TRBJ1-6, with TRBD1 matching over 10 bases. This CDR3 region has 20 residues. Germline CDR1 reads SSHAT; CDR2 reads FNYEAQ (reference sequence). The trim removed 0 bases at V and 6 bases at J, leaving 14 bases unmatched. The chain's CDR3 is CASSLAPGGTGVSLNSPLHF. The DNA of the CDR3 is TGTGCCAGCAGCTTAGCACCTGGGGGGACAGGGGTTTCCCTTAATTCACCCCTCCACTTT.

The CDR3 DNA sequence: TGTGCCAGCAGCTATACACAGGGGGTGGGCGAAAAACTGTTTTTT. It encodes CASSYTQGVGEKLFF. V gene TRBV9 combines with J gene TRBJ1-4, with 8 positions matching TRBD1. This CDR3 contains 15 residues. Germline values: CDR1 SGDLS, CDR2 YYNGEE. Unmatched junction bases numbered 10, after V lost 4 bases and J lost 8 bases. Full variable domain (rest looked up from reference TRBV9 and TRBJ1-4): DSGVTQTPKHLITATGQRVTLRCSPRSGDLSVYWYQQSLDQGLQFLIQYYNGEERAKGNILERFSAQQFPDLHSELNLSSLELGDSALYFCASSYTQGVGEKLFFGSGTQLSVL.

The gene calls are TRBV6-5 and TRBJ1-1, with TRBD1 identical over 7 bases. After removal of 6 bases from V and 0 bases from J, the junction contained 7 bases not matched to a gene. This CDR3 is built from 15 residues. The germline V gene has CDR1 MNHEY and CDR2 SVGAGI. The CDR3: CASRLGGGMNTEAFF. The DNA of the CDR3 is TGTGCCAGCAGGCTAGGGGGCGGAATGAACACTGAAGCTTTCTTT.

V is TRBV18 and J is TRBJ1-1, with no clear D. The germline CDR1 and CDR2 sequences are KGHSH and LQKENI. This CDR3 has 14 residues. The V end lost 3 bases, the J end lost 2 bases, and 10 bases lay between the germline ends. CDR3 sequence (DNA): TGTGCCAGCTCACCCCCCCCAGCAAACACTGAAGCTTTCTTT. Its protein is CASSPPPANTEAFF.